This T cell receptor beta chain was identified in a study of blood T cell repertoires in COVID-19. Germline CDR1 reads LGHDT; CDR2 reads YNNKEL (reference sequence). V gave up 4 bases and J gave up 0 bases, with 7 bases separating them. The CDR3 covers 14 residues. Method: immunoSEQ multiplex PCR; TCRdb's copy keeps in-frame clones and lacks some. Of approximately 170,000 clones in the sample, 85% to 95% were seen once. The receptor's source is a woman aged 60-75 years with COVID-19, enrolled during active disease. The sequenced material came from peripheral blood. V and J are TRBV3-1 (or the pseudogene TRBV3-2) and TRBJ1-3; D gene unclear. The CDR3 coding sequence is TGTGCCAGCAGCCGGAGGACCTCTGGAAACACCATATATTTT. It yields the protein CASSRRTSGNTIYF.